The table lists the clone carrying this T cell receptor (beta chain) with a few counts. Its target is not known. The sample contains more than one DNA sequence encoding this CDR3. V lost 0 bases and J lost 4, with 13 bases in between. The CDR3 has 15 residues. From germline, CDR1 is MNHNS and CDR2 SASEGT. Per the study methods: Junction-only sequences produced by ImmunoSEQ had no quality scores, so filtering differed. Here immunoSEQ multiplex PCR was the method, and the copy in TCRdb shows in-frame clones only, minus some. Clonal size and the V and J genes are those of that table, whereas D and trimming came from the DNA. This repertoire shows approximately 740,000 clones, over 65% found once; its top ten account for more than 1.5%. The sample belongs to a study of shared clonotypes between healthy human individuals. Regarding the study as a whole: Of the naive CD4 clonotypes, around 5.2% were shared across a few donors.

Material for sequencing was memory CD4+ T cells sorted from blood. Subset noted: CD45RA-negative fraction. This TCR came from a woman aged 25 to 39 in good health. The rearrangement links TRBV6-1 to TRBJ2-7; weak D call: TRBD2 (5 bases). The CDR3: CASSEARTSLYEQYF. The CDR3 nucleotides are TGTGCCAGCAGTGAAGCGCGGACTTCCTTATACGAGCAGTACTTC.